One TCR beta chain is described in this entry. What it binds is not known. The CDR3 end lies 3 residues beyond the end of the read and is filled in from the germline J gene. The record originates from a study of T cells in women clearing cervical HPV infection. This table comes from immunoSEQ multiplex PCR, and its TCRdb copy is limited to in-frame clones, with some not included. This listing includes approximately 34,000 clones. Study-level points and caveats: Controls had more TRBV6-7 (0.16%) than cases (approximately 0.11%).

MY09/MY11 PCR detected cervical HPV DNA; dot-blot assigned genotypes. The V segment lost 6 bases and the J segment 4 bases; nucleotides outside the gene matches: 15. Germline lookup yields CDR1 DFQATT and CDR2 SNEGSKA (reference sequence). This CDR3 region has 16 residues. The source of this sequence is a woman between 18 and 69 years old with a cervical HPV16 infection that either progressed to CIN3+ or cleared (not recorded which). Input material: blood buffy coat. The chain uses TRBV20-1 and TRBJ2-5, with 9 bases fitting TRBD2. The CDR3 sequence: CSAESSSGEFGETQYF. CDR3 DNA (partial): TGCAGTGCCGAATCATCTAGCGGGGAGTTCGGAGAGACC.